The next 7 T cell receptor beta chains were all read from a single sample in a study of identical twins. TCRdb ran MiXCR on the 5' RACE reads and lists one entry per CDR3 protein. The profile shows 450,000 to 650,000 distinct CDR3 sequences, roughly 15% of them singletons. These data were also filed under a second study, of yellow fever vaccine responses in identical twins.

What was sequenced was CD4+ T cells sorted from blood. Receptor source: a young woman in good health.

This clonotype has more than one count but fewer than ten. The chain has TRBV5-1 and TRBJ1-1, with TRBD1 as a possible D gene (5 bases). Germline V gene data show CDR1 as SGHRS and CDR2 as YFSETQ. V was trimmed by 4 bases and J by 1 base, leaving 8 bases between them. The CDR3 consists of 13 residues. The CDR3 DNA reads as TGCGCCAGCAGCATGGGGGGGAACACTGAAGCTTTCTTT. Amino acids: CASSMGGNTEAFF. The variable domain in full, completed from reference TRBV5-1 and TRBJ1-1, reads KAGVTQTPRYLIKTRGQQVTLSCSPISGHRSVSWYQQTPGQGLQFLFEYFSETQRNKGNFPGRFSGRQFSNSRSEMNVSTLELGDSALYLCASSMGGNTEAFFGQGTRLTVV.

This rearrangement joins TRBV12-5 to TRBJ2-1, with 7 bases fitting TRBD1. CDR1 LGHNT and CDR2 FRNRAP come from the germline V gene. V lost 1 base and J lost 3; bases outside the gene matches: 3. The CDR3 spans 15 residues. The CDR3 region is CASGLGTGDYNEQFF. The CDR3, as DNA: TGTGCTAGTGGTTTGGGGACAGGCGACTACAATGAGCAGTTCTTC. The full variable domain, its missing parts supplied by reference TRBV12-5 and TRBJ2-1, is DARVTQTPRHKVTEMGQEVTMRCQPILGHNTVFWYRQTMMQGLELLAYFRNRAPLDDSGMPKDRFSAEMPDATLATLKIQPSEPRDSAVYFCASGLGTGDYNEQFFGPGTRLTVL.

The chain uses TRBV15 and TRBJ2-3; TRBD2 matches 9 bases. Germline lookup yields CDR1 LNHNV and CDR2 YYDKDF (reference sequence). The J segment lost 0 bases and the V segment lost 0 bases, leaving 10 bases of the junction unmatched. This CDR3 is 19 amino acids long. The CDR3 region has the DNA TGTGCCACCAGCAGAGATAAAAGGACTAGCGAACCTAGCACAGATACGCAGTATTTT. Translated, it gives CATSRDKRTSEPSTDTQYF.

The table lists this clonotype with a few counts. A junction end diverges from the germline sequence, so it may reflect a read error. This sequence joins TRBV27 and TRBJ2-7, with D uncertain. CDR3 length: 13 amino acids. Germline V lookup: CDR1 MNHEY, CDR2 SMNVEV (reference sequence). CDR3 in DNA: TGTGCCAGCAGTCCGAGGACCGAGTACGTGCAGTACTTC. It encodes CASSPRTEYVQYF.

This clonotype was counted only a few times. The CDR3 protein is CASRFSGSSYNEQFF. DNA for the CDR3: TGTGCCAGCAGATTTAGCGGGAGTTCCTACAATGAGCAGTTCTTC. This sequence joins TRBV3-1 and TRBJ2-1, with 9 bases fitting TRBD2. Germline CDR1 reads LGHDT; CDR2 reads YNNKEL (reference sequence). J lost 1 base, V lost 6 bases, and 4 bases had no gene match. This CDR3 spans 15 amino acids.

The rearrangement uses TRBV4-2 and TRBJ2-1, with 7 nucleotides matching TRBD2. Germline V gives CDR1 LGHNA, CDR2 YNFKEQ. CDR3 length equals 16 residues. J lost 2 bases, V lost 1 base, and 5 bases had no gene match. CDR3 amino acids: CASSQGASGPYNEQFF. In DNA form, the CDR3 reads TGTGCCAGCAGCCAAGGGGCTAGCGGCCCCTACAATGAGCAGTTCTTC.

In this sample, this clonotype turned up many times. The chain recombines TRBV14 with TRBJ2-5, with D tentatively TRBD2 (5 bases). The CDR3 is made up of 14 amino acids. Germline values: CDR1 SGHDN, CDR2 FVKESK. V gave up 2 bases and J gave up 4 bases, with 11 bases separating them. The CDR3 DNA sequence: TGTGCCAGCAGCCAATCTATGGGGAGAGAGACCCAGTACTTC. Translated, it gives CASSQSMGRETQYF. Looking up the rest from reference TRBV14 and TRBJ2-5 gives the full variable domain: EAGVTQFPSHSVIEKGQTVTLRCDPISGHDNLYWYRRVMGKEIKFLLHFVKESKQDESGMPNNRFLAERTGGTYSTLKVQPAELEDSGVYFCASSQSMGRETQYFGPGTRLLVL.